This entry is about one TCR beta chain. Its antigen remains undetermined. Within one base of it there is no much larger clone, and no base qualities were kept. Collaborating institutions collected whole blood in K2EDTA tubes following their own protocols. For TCRbeta analysis, collaborators shipped samples as frozen whole blood, isolated PBMCs, or DNA extracted from either of those sample types. TCRbeta CDR3 regions were amplified from genomic DNA by means of the immunoSEQ Assay, a bias-controlled multiplex PCR. As for the original processing: The number of nucleated cells in each sample was estimated from the amplification of reference gene primers within the assay. To quantify the absolute abundance of each unique TCRbeta CDR3 rearrangement, sequence reads were collapsed and filtered. Productive Simpson clonality was computed per sample as the square root of Simpson's diversity index over productive rearrangements. TCRdb holds this immuneACCESS table with in-frame rearrangements only. Some clones are missing; in checked studies, unresolved V genes explain under half, and the rest has no known cause. The V and J calls and clone size were taken over from that table, and D and trimming were inferred from the DNA. The sample profile shows some 700,000 clones; 75% to 90% of them were found once. The ten most abundant clones make up roughly 0.25% of the sample.

The germline V gene (reference sequence) specifies PRHDT as CDR1 and FYEKMQ as CDR2. V sheds 1 base and J sheds 5 bases, leaving 18 bases between their ends. The CDR3 contains 16 residues, cysteine and phenylalanine counted. Only the CDR3 DNA is retained, 48 bases long and in frame from the first base. The data originate from a study of blood T cell repertoires in COVID-19 (dated by TCRdb to 2018 to 2021). For the study in its entirety: Samples covering the acute and convalescent phases of COVID-19 were provided by collaborators in the United States, Italy and Spain. The repertoires were released in a freely available public database intended as a resource for research on the immune response to SARS-CoV-2. The samples were drawn from two sources: the first 160 participants of the ongoing ImmuneRACE study, and some 1,300 subjects contributed by 6 global collaborators. Where HLA class I and class II types were available, the types were taken from metadata supplied by the sample provider, not from assay-based typing. The sample metadata nearly always contained a de-identified subject ID, COVID-19 status, age in years and sex. The material from the prospective study consisted of cDNA or gDNA derived from T cells, B-cell-depleted T cells, or PBMCs. Subjects who had been exposed to COVID-19, were actively infected with it, or had recovered from it provided the deeply sampled blood TCRbeta repertoires that made up the dataset. Overall study outcomes, separate from this receptor: Clinical and demographic metadata were provided uncurated, with the amount varying by source and participant.

Material: peripheral blood. This clonotype originated in a woman younger than 30 with acute or convalescent COVID-19. This sequence uses TRBV13 and TRBJ2-7, with a weak D call of TRBD1 (7 bases match). The DNA reads as follows: TGTGCCAGCAGCTTAGTCCGTCAGGGGGGAAGGAACGAGCAGTACTTC. It translates as CASSLVRQGGRNEQYF.